This T cell receptor beta chain was found in a study of cytomegalovirus exposure and HLA in healthy donors. CDR1 and CDR2 (germline): SGHTA, FQGNSA. The CDR3 spans 12 residues. Trimming left V 5 bases short and J 5 bases short, with 9 bases between. The PCR had 60 Vbeta and 13 Jbeta primers. Some clones are missing from TCRdb's copy, which holds only in-frame ones; the method was immunoSEQ multiplex PCR. The sample has more than 100,000 clones, 80% seen once. Sequencing was performed on PBMCs. This TCR was recovered from a man under 40 in good health and CMV-seronegative. The V call is TRBV7-2, the J call TRBJ1-2; D is unclear. CDR3 nucleotide sequence: TGTGCCAGCAGCGCCGGTCCTTATGGCTACACCTTC. As protein: CASSAGPYGYTF.